This TCR beta chain stems from a study of T cell clusters in autoimmune cytopenias. Study-wide findings and caveats: The cluster-lack signature was not seen for secondary cytopenia versus chronic lymphocytic leukemia.

TRB rearrangements were amplified by touch-down multiplex PCR with mixed TRB-A/B primers. TCRdb re-called the multiplex PCR reads, yielding one record per CDR3 amino acid sequence without DNA. In total, the table holds under 4,000 distinct CDR3 sequences. This clonotype registers medium-sized by frequency. The antigen remains unidentified. Germline V gives CDR1 MNHEY, CDR2 SMNVEV (reference sequence). This CDR3 has 15 residues. Roughly 40,000 genome equivalents of blood DNA were amplified for TRB. V usage is TRBV27 and J usage is TRBJ2-1; the D call of TRBD2 rests on TCRdb alone, since no DNA is present to check it. The specimen was peripheral blood. This receptor was taken from a human donor with an autoimmune cytopenia or autoimmune hepatitis (not recorded which). The CDR3: CASRSTAGGYNEQFF.